The clone carrying this T cell receptor beta chain has at least ten counts. The data are from a study of low-dose radiotherapy and immunotherapy resistance in tumors. Looked up from germline, CDR1 is MNHEY and CDR2 is SVGAGI. CDR3 length: 16 residues. Trimming pared 6 bases from V and 4 bases from J, leaving 21 bases between. Time point given: before trial treatment. First-strand cDNA relied on TRAV- and TRBV-specific primers spanning alpha and beta chains. TCRs were amplified for 15 to 25 PCR cycles with a constant-region primer and V-primer adapter. TCRdb used MiXCR to reprocess the reads, holding one entry per CDR3 protein. There are roughly 60,000 distinct CDR3 sequences in the sample; around 27% occur only once, and approximately 5.7% lies in the top ten.

The clonotype was recovered from a male donor with prostate cancer. The source material was PBMCs, sampled before treatment. This sequence joins TRBV6-5 and TRBJ1-2; D is ambiguous. The CDR3: CASSRPAVGETYGYTF. CDR3 bases: TGTGCCAGCAGCCGCCCGGCCGTCGGTGAAACCTATGGCTACACCTTC.